This T cell receptor (beta chain) came from a study of shared clonotypes between healthy human individuals. Study background: Per donor, CD8 memory used one plate, CD8 naive used two, CD4 memory used three and CD4 naive used three. Study observations and caveats: Rarefaction showed that sequencing of sorted subsets was incomplete (despite large depth).

Some clones are missing from TCRdb's copy, which holds only in-frame ones; the method was immunoSEQ multiplex PCR. Of about 2.3 million clones listed, around 90% were seen once; the top ten hold 0.37%. This CDR3 contains 14 residues. V lost 6 bases and J 2 bases, leaving 13 bases between the germline ends. Per the germline V gene, CDR1 is SGHTA and CDR2 is FQGNSA. Memory CD4+ cells were the fraction left after CD45RA+ naive selection. Worth noting for this clone: Its matching antigen is unknown.

The gene calls are TRBV7-2 and TRBJ2-5; D unresolved. Sequenced material: naive CD4+ T cells from PBMCs. The subset here: CD45RA+ positively selected. The source is a man younger than 30 in good health. Some clones in this sample may be carry-over from other donors' samples. CDR3 region: CASSPGPLQETQYF. In DNA form, the CDR3 reads TGTGCCAGCAGTCCCGGTCCCTTGCAAGAGACCCAGTACTTC.